This entry lists 10 T cell receptor beta chains sequenced from one sample in a study of cytomegalovirus exposure and HLA in healthy donors. Assay used: immunoSEQ multiplex PCR; TCRdb lists only in-frame clones, some missing. The profile shows some 77,000 clones, roughly 94% of them singletons. Source material: PBMCs. These receptors were collected from a young man in good health and CMV-seropositive.

This rearrangement joins TRBV5-1 to TRBJ2-2, with D unresolved. The CDR3 runs to 15 residues. V lost 2 bases to trimming and J lost 0 bases, with 8 bases between them. In germline, CDR1 is SGHRS, CDR2 YFSETQ. The CDR3 DNA reads as TGCGCCAGCAGCTTCAGTTCCGCGAACACCGGGGAGCTGTTTTTT. This codes for CASSFSSANTGELFF.

The chain employs TRBV9 and TRBJ2-1, with TRBD2 identical over 7 bases. Germline trimming cut 4 bases from V and 0 bases from J; bases unmatched to any gene: 4. CDR3 length: 15 residues. CDR1 and CDR2 (germline): SGDLS, YYNGEE. The CDR3 here is CASSPSGDSYNEQFF. CDR3 coding DNA: TGTGCCAGCAGCCCCAGCGGGGACTCCTACAATGAGCAGTTCTTC.

The CDR3 here is CASSLASSGSWFNEQYF. CDR3 nucleotide sequence: TGCGCCAGCAGCTTGGCCTCCAGCGGGAGTTGGTTCAACGAGCAGTACTTC. The chain carries TRBV5-1 and TRBJ2-7, with 8 bases fitting TRBD2. The J segment lost 5 bases and the V segment lost 0 bases, leaving 13 bases of the junction unmatched. This CDR3 region has 17 residues. Germline V lookup: CDR1 SGHRS, CDR2 YFSETQ.

The chain has TRBV6-5 and TRBJ1-4; tentatively, D is TRBD1 (6 bases). Germline values: CDR1 MNHEY, CDR2 SVGAGI. CDR3 length equals 15 residues. Trimming removed 0 bases at V and 8 bases at J, with 13 bases between. CDR3 DNA sequence: TGTGCCAGCAGTTACTCGCCCAGGGGTGGAGAAAAACTGTTTTTT. It codes for CASSYSPRGGEKLFF.

The chain carries TRBV5-1 and TRBJ2-5; tentative D call: TRBD2 (6 bases). Looked up from germline, CDR1 is SGHRS and CDR2 is YFSETQ. The CDR3 loop spans 15 amino acids. V lost 0 bases and J lost 5, with 14 bases in between. Written as DNA, the CDR3 is TGCGCCAGCAGCTTGGCACTCAGCGGGTGGGAGACCCAGTACTTC. Protein: CASSLALSGWETQYF. The entire variable domain, with the rest obtained from reference TRBV5-1 and TRBJ2-5, is as follows: KAGVTQTPRYLIKTRGQQVTLSCSPISGHRSVSWYQQTPGQGLQFLFEYFSETQRNKGNFPGRFSGRQFSNSRSEMNVSTLELGDSALYLCASSLALSGWETQYFGPGTRLLVL.

The gene calls are TRBV29-1 and TRBJ1-2; 7 bases are shared with TRBD1. The CDR3 sequence is 11 residues long. The germline CDR1 and CDR2 sequences are SQVTM and ANQGSEA. V was clipped by 7 bases and J by 8 bases; unmatched bases: 7. The CDR3 DNA reads as TGCAGCGCTGGGACAGACGGGGGCTACACCTTC. Protein: CSAGTDGGYTF.

The chain couples TRBV6-1 to TRBJ1-1; the match to TRBD1 covers 7 bases. Germline values: CDR1 MNHNS, CDR2 SASEGT. V shed 5 bases and J 0 bases; nucleotides not matched to a gene: 6. This CDR3 has 15 residues. The CDR3 is CASSFWTGMNTEAFF. CDR3 coding DNA: TGTGCCAGCAGTTTTTGGACAGGAATGAACACTGAAGCTTTCTTT.

This clone was observed once. CDR3 DNA sequence: TGTGCCAGCAGACAGGGGATGGCAGATACGCAGTATTTT. Translated, it gives CASRQGMADTQYF. The chain is built from TRBV6-6 and TRBJ2-3; 7 bases fit TRBD1. Per germline, CDR1 MNHNY and CDR2 SVGAGI (reference sequence). Trimming at V came to 6 bases and at J to 4 bases, leaving 4 bases not matched to a gene. CDR3 size: 13 residues.

This rearrangement joins TRBV7-2 to TRBJ2-3; 13 bases align to TRBD2. V was clipped by 4 bases and J by 10 bases; unmatched bases: 8. The CDR3 loop spans 15 amino acids. Germline lookup yields CDR1 SGHTA and CDR2 FQGNSA. The CDR3 DNA sequence: TGTGCCAGCAGCTGGGGACTAGCGGGGTCCCAAGCGCAGTATTTT. Its translation is CASSWGLAGSQAQYF.

The rearrangement links TRBV7-8 to TRBJ2-2; D gene uncertain. Trimming shortened V by 8 bases and J by 2 bases, and 9 bases separated the two germline ends. Per germline, CDR1 SGHVS and CDR2 FQNEAQ. The CDR3 is made up of 13 amino acids. The CDR3 loop reads CASSRSNTGELFF. CDR3 coding DNA: TGTGCCAGCTCCCGGTCCAACACCGGGGAGCTGTTTTTT.